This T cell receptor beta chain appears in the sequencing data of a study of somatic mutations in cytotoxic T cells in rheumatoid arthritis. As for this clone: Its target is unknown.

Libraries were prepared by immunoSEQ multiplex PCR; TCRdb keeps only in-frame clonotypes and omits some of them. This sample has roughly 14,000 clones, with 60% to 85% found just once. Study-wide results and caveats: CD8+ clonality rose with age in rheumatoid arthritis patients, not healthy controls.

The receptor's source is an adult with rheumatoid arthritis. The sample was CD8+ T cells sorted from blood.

CDR3 in DNA: TGTGCCAGCAGCTTGGACTTGGGGGGTGAAAAACTGTTTTTT. The encoded protein is CASSLDLGGEKLFF. J is TRBJ1-4 and V is TRBV5-4, with D possibly being TRBD1 (5 bases). The CDR3 runs 14 residues. The germline V gene encodes CDR1 SGHNT and CDR2 YYREEE (reference sequence). Trimming pared 0 bases from V and 7 bases from J, leaving 10 bases between.